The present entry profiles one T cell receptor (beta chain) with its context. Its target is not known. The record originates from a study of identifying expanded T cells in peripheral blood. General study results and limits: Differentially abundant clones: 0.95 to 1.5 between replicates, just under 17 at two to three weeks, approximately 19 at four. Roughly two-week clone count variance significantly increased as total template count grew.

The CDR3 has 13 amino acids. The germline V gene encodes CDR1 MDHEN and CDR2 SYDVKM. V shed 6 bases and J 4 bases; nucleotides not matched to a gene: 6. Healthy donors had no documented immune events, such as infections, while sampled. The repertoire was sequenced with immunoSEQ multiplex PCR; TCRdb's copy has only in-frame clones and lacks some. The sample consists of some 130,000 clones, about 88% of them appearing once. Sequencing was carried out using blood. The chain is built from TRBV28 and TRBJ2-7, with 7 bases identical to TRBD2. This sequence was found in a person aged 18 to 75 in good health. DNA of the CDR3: TGTGCCAGCAGGCTGGGGGGGGATTACGAGCAGTACTTC. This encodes CASRLGGDYEQYF.